Sequencing of this T cell receptor beta chain was carried out in a study of beta chain features in type 1 diabetes. Germline lookup yields CDR1 LGHNA and CDR2 YSLEER. V shed 8 bases and J 4 bases; nucleotides not matched to a gene: 8. This CDR3 is built from 15 residues. Sorting based on CD45RO/CCR7/CD25/CD127/CD95/CD27 separated CD4+ naive, central memory, regulatory and stem cell-like memory cells. Of the isolated RNA, all was reverse transcribed, and so the sequenced material was expressed TCRB transcripts. TCRdb's table, derived via immunoSEQ multiplex PCR, lists solely in-frame clones and lacks some. Of tens of thousands of clones in the sample, 25% to 35% are singletons; the top ten hold over 0.4%.

The chain couples TRBV4-3 to TRBJ1-2; 12 nucleotides align to TRBD1. Material for sequencing was stem cell memory CD4+ T cells from blood. The TCR was taken from a woman aged 18-35 years in good health. The CDR3, as DNA: TGCGCCAGCGGGCGGGGGACAGGGGGCGGCTATGGCTACACCTTC. The encoded protein is CASGRGTGGGYGYTF.